These 16 T cell receptor delta chains came from one sample sequenced in a study of gamma-delta T cells after stem cell transplantation. TCRdb fed the RT-PCR reads into CATT to redo clone calling. The repertoire holds a few thousand delta-chain clones, about 30% seen once, with approximately 34% in the top ten. Sequencing was performed on gamma-delta T cells. The receptors come from a human donor. It is not recorded whose cells these are; they may come from a transplant donor.

Regarding this clone: Different DNA sequences within this sample yield the same CDR3. This sequence joins TRDV2 and TRDJ1, with 11 bases fitting TRDD3. Germline V lookup: CDR1 GEAIGNYY, CDR2 EKD. The CDR3 is 15 residues long. V lost 2 bases, J lost 4 bases, and 5 bases stayed unmatched. CDR3 sequence reads: CACDRLGDNGDKLIF. CDR3 sequence (DNA): TGTGCCTGTGACAGACTGGGGGATAATGGCGATAAACTCATCTTT.

Only a few counts were recorded for this clone. The same CDR3 arises from other DNA sequences in this sample as well. CDR3 sequence (DNA): TGTGCCTGTGACACCGTACTGGGGGATACACTTGCTACCGATAAACTCATCTTT. Translating it yields CACDTVLGDTLATDKLIF. The chain uses TRDV2 and TRDJ1, with 12 bases aligning to TRDD3. The CDR3 loop spans 18 amino acids. Germline V gene sequence: CDR1 GEAIGNYY, CDR2 EKD. V lost 0 bases to trimming and J lost 2 bases; unmatched junction nucleotides: 9.

As for this clone: This may be a read error, as it is one base from a much larger clone. This sequence joins TRDV2 and TRDJ2, with 8 bases identical to TRDD3. V lost 3 bases, J lost 0 bases, and 20 bases stayed unmatched. Germline CDR1 and CDR2: GEAIGNYY and EKD. The CDR3 has 21 residues. The CDR3 region has the DNA TGTGCCTGTGACTTCGTCGGAGGTCATACTGGGGGGCCATCTTTGACAGCACAACTCTTCTTT. Translated, it gives CACDFVGGHTGGPSLTAQLFF.

This clone has a single count. This CDR3 reads CACDTVDWGSSSCDTRPMFF. For the CDR3, the DNA is TGTGCCTGTGACACCGTGGATTGGGGATCTTCCTCCTGTGACACTCGCCCGATGTTTTTC. The J gene is TRDJ3, the V gene TRDV2; D tentatively fits TRDD2 or TRDD3 (6 bases each). CDR1 GEAIGNYY and CDR2 EKD come from the germline V gene. The germline V and J ends were trimmed by 0 bases and 18 bases, with 35 bases remaining between them. The CDR3 length is 20 residues.

The chain uses TRDV2 and TRDJ1, with 12 positions matching TRDD3. Germline CDR1 reads GEAIGNYY; CDR2 reads EKD. Unmatched junction bases numbered 3, after V lost 1 base and J lost 4 bases. The CDR3 length is 15 residues. CDR3 nucleotides: TGTGCCTGTGACACTCTGGGGGATACGGACGATAAACTCATCTTT. Amino acid sequence: CACDTLGDTDDKLIF.

About this clone: At one end the junction does not follow the germline gene, possibly because of a read error. Within the sample, other DNA sequences also encode this same CDR3. CDR3 sequence (DNA): TGTGCCCGTGACCCACTGGGGGATACGGCCGATAAACTCATCTTT. This translates into CARDPLGDTADKLIF. The gene calls are TRDV2 and TRDJ1; TRDD3 matches at 13 bases. The CDR3 is 15 residues long. Germline values: CDR1 GEAIGNYY, CDR2 EKD.

This clone has more than one count but fewer than ten. The genes are TRAV29/DV5 and TRDJ1; 9 bases align to TRDD3. Germline-derived CDR1 and CDR2 are NSMFDY and ISSIKDK. The V and J ends lost 0 bases and 0 bases, in that order; junction bases with no gene match: 27. The CDR3 is made up of 23 amino acids. The CDR3 DNA reads as TGTGCAGCAAGCGTGGCTTCCTATCCCCTGGGGGATGGCGGTTTCTTTAACACCGATAAACTCATCTTT. Encoded protein: CAASVASYPLGDGGFFNTDKLIF.

Remarks on this clone: With a much larger clone just one base away, this may be a read error. The sample carries other DNA sequences with the same CDR3. The V and J genes are TRDV2 and TRDJ2; 9 nucleotides agree with TRDD3. The CDR3 sequence is 19 residues long. Germline V gives CDR1 GEAIGNYY, CDR2 EKD. CDR3 sequence (DNA): TGCGCCTGTGATCCCGTACTGGGGGAGACCGGAGGCAGGACAGCACAACTCTTCTTT. Residues: CACDPVLGETGGRTAQLFF.

The table lists this clone with a few counts. A much larger clone is a single base away; this may be a read error. Other DNA sequences in the sample encode the same CDR3. This chain links TRDV2 with TRDJ1, with 9 positions matching TRDD3. The germline V gene has CDR1 GEAIGNYY and CDR2 EKD. Germline trimming cut 3 bases from V and 1 base from J; bases unmatched to any gene: 14. This CDR3 region has 18 residues. The CDR3 nucleotides read TGTGCCTGTGACCCTGTACTTGGGGATACGCTAGCCACCGATAAACTCATCTTT. It is translated as CACDPVLGDTLATDKLIF.

The J gene was reported as TRDJ1; the V gene went uncalled; the table's D call of TRDD3 was not tested on the DNA. This CDR3 has 21 residues. The CDR3 nucleotides are TGTGCCTCTGTCTACCTTCCTAAACCGGACTGGGGGACCGTGTACACAGATAAACTCATCTTT. This translates into CASVYLPKPDWGTVYTDKLIF.

V usage is TRDV2 and J usage is TRDJ1; 7 bases are shared with TRDD3. The J segment lost 7 bases and the V segment lost 0 bases, leaving 10 bases of the junction unmatched. The CDR3 is 15 residues long. Germline V gene data show CDR1 as GEAIGNYY and CDR2 as EKD. The CDR3 nucleotides are TGTGCCTGTGACACCGTCGGGGATAAGGGCGGTAAACTCATCTTT. Translated: CACDTVGDKGGKLIF.

The rearrangement links TRDV2 to TRDJ1; the D gene is possibly TRDD3 (5 bases). Germline V gene sequence: CDR1 GEAIGNYY, CDR2 EKD. V was cut by 1 base and J by 11 bases, with 22 bases left in between. This CDR3 has 15 amino acids. The CDR3 DNA follows: TGTGCCTGTGACACTGTAACCGTCAGGGGAGGGCAGCTCATCTTT. Protein: CACDTVTVRGGQLIF.

The sample holds a few counts of this clone. TCRdb pairs this DNA with a much larger clone's protein that differs at residue 17, likely a read error; the protein shown was translated from the DNA. The V gene is TRDV2, the J gene TRDJ1; TRDD3 agrees at 7 bases. There are 18 residues in the CDR3. Germline assignment: CDR1 GEAIGNYY and CDR2 EKD. Written as DNA, the CDR3 is TGTGCCTGTGACACCCTGGGGGCTCCCGGGAAGGGCACCGATAAACTCACCTTT. Translation gives CACDTLGAPGKGTDKLTF.

This clone was observed a few times. This chain joins TRDV3 and TRDJ1; TRDD3 aligns across 11 bases. Germline V gives CDR1 TVYSNPD, CDR2 GDNSRS (reference sequence). CDR3 length: 16 amino acids. J was trimmed by 2 bases and V by 4 bases; bases with no gene match: 12. As DNA, the CDR3 is TGTGCCTCCAGCGTGGGGCTGGGGGATACAACCGATAAACTCATCTTT. It translates to CASSVGLGDTTDKLIF.

V usage is TRDV2 and J usage is TRDJ1; D not certain. Deletions cut 2 bases from V and 3 bases from J, with 12 bases between. This CDR3 has 14 residues. Germline V lookup: CDR1 GEAIGNYY, CDR2 EKD. The CDR3 DNA sequence: TGTGCCTGTGACAAGGTTGAAAGCCCCGATAAACTCATCTTT. This codes for CACDKVESPDKLIF.

This clone counts as large. The rearrangement uses TRDV2 and TRDJ1; 11 positions match TRDD3. The CDR3 is 19 amino acids. CDR1 is GEAIGNYY and CDR2 is EKD in the germline V gene. V trimming: 0 bases; J trimming: 3 bases; junction bases outside the gene matches: 14. CDR3 coding DNA: TGTGCCTGTGACACCGTAGTAATGGGGGATACGCGGGAAGCCGATAAACTCATCTTT. Amino acids: CACDTVVMGDTREADKLIF.